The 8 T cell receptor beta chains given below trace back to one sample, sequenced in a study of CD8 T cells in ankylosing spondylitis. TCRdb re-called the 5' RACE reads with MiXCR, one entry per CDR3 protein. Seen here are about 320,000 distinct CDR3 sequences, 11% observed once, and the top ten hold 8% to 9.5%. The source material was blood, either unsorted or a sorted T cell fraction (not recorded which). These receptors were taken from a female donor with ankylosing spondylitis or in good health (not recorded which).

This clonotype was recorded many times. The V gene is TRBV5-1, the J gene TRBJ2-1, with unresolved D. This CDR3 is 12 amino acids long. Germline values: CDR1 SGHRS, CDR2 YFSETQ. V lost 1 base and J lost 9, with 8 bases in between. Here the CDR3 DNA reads TGCGCCAGCAGCTTGTGGGGTGCTGAGCAGTTCTTC. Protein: CASSLWGAEQFF. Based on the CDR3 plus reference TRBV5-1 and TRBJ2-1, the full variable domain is KAGVTQTPRYLIKTRGQQVTLSCSPISGHRSVSWYQQTPGQGLQFLFEYFSETQRNKGNFPGRFSGRQFSNSRSEMNVSTLELGDSALYLCASSLWGAEQFFGPGTRLTVL.

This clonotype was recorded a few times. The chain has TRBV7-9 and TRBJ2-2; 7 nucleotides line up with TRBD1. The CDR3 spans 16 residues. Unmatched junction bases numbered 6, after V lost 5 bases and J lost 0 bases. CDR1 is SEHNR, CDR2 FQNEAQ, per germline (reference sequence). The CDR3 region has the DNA TGTGCCAGCAGCGAGACGGGACAGCCGAACACCGGGGAGCTGTTTTTT. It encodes CASSETGQPNTGELFF.

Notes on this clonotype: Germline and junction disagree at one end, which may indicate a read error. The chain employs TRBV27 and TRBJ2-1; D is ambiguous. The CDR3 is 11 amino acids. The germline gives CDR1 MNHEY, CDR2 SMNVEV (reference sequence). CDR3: CASSSYNEQLF. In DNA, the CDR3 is TGTGCCAGCAGTTCTTACAATGAGCAGCTCTTC.

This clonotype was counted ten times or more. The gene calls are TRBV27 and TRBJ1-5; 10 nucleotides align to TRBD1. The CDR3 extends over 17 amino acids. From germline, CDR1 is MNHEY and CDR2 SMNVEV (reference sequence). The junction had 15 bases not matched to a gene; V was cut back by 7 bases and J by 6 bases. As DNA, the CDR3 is TGTGCCAGCATCCTCTTAATAGGGGGACAGGGGTTTCAGCCCCAGCATTTT. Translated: CASILLIGGQGFQPQHF.

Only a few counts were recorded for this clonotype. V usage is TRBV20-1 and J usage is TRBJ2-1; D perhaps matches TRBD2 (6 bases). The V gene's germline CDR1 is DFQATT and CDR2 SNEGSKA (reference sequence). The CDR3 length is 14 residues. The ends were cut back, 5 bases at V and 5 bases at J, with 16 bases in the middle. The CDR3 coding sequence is TGCAGTGCTCAAGAGGGTAGCGGTAACAATGAGCAGTTCTTC. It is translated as CSAQEGSGNNEQFF.

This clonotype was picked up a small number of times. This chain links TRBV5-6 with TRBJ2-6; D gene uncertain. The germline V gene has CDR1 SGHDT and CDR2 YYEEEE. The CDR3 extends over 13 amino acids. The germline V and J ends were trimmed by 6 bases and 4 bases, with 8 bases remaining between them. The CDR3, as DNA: TGTGCCAGCACCACCCAGGGGGCCAACGTCCTGACTTTC. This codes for CASTTQGANVLTF.

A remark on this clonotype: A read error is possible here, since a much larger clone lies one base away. Here the CDR3 reads CATRDNFYEQYF. In DNA, the CDR3 is TGTGCCACCAGGGACAACTTCTACGAGCAGTACTTC. The chain combines TRBV7-6 with TRBJ2-7; D perhaps matches TRBD1 (6 bases). Germline V gene lookup returns CDR1 SGHVS and CDR2 FNYEAQ. V was cut by 10 bases and J by 3 bases, with 13 bases left in between. The CDR3 totals 12 residues.

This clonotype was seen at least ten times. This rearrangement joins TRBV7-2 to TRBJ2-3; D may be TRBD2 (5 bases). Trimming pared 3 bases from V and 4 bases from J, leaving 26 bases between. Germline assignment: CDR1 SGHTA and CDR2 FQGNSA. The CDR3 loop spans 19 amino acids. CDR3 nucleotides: TGTGCCAGCAGCTTCGCCCCCTTTCCTAGCATCTCCCTCGCAGATACGCAGTATTTT. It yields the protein CASSFAPFPSISLADTQYF.